This T cell receptor (beta chain) is from a study of Ad26.COV2.S vaccination and SARS-CoV-2 variants. The CDR3 runs 15 residues. Germline CDR1 SGHDN, CDR2 FVKESK. V was cut by 0 bases and J by 0 bases, with 9 bases left in between. Study findings and constraints: From the TCR breadth and depth analyses, total T cell responses may have been underestimated. Vaccine and placebo recipients had comparable breadth of non-spike TCRs.

Treatment: some 20 received Ad26.COV2.S at low or high dose, single or two shots; about 5 received placebo; per-sample allocation not given. The study sampled participants on day 63 after the first vaccine or placebo injection. Regarding this clone: Its antigen is unknown.

The protocol was immunoSEQ multiplex PCR, while the TCRdb copy is restricted to in-frame clones and leaves out a portion. The sample carries 360,000 or so clones, about nine tenths recorded once. The gene calls are TRBV14 and TRBJ2-7; D remains unclear. The starting material was peripheral blood, obtained in a trial of Ad26.COV2.S vaccine versus placebo. The TCR sequence derives from a person between 18 and 59 years old who received the Ad26.COV2.S COVID-19 vaccine or a placebo. CDR3 amino acids: CASSQEWPNSYEQYF. As DNA, the CDR3 is TGTGCCAGCAGCCAAGAATGGCCTAACTCCTACGAGCAGTACTTC.